This TCR beta chain was retrieved from a study of T cell changes during pregnancy in multiple sclerosis. Germline trimming cut 7 bases from V and 5 bases from J; bases unmatched to any gene: 4. Looked up from germline, CDR1 is SQVTM and CDR2 is ANQGSEA. This CDR3 is built from 13 residues. Profiled with immunoSEQ multiplex PCR; TCRdb holds only in-frame clones, not every one. The profile covers roughly 50,000 clones, with around 94% appearing a single time and 0.6% to 0.75% taken by the ten largest. Sequenced here: CD4+ T cells from peripheral blood mononuclear cells, sampled in the third trimester of pregnancy. The gene calls are TRBV29-1 and TRBJ2-3, with 12 bases aligning to TRBD2. The source of this sequence is a female donor with multiple sclerosis, enrolled in a pregnancy study. CDR3 in amino acids: CSELAGGRDTQYF. In DNA, the CDR3 is TGCAGCGAACTAGCGGGAGGAAGAGATACGCAGTATTTT.